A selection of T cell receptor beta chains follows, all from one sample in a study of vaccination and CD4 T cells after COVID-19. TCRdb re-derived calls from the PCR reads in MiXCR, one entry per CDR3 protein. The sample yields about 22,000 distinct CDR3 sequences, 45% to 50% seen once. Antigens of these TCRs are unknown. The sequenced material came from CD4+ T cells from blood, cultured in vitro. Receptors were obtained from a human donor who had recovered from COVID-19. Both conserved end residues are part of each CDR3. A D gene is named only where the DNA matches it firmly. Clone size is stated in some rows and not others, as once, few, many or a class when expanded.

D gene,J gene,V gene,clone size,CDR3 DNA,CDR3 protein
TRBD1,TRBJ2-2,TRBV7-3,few,TGTGCCAGCAGCTTAAGGACAGGGTGGGCCGGGGAGCTGTTTTTT,CASSLRTGWAGELFF
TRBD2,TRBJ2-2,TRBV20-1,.,TGCAGTACCGGGACTAGCACCACCGGGGAGCTGTTTTTT,CSTGTSTTGELFF
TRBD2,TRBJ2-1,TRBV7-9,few,TGTGCCAGCAGCTGGTCACTAGCGGGAGAGGACCATGAGCAGTTCTTC,CASSWSLAGEDHEQFF
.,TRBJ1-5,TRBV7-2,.,TGTGCCAGCAGCTTGGAAGCGCAGGGTCCACAGCCCCAGCATTTT,CASSLEAQGPQPQHF
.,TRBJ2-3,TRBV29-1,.,TGCAGCGTTGAAGGGGGGCTGGCGGGCAGCACAGATACGCAGTATTTT,CSVEGGLAGSTDTQYF
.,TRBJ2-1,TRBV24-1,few,TGTGCCACCAGTGACGAATTGAGTGAGCAGTTCTTC,CATSDELSEQFF
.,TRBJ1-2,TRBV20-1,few,TGCAGTGCTAGAGATTCAACTTTCTATGGCTACACCTTC,CSARDSTFYGYTF
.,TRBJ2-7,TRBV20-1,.,TGCAGTGCTACTAGCGAGGCCTACGAGCAGTACTTC,CSATSEAYEQYF
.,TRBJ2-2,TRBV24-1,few,TGTGCCACCAGTGATCCGTCGCCCGAATGGAGCACCGGGGAGCTGTTTTTT,CATSDPSPEWSTGELFF
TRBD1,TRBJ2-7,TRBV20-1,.,TGCAGTGCTAGACAACAGGGGGCAGCTTACGAGCAGTACTTC,CSARQQGAAYEQYF
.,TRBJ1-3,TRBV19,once,TGTGCCAGTAGACACCGGGGATCTGGAAACACCATATATTTT,CASRHRGSGNTIYF
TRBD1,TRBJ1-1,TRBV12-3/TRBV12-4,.,TGTGCCAGCAGAGCCTCAGGGGGCACTGAAGCTTTCTTT,CASRASGGTEAFF
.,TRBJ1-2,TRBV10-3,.,TGTGCCATCAGTGAAGAGGGACGCTATGGCTACACCTTC,CAISEEGRYGYTF
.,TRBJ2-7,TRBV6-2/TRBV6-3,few,TGTGCCAGCAGTTCGGCGGGACTCGGTCTGTACGAGCAGTACTTC,CASSSAGLGLYEQYF
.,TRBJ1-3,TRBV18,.,TGTGCCAGCTCACCAGCCCAGGGAGCTGGAAACACCATATATTTT,CASSPAQGAGNTIYF
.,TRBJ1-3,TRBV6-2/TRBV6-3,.,TGTGCCAGCAGTTTACCGGGCTCTGGAAACACCATATATTTT,CASSLPGSGNTIYF
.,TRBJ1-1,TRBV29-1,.,TGCAGCGTTGTAAGGGGGGAGAAAGCTTTCTTT,CSVVRGEKAFF
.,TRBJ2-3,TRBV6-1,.,TGTGCCAGCAGTAGGGTCAGGGGAACAGATACGCAGTATTTT,CASSRVRGTDTQYF
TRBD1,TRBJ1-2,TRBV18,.,TGTGCCAGCTCTGCTGAGTTTGGACAGGGGAAAGGCTACACCTTC,CASSAEFGQGKGYTF
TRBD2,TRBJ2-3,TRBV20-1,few,TGCAGTGCTAGCTCAACTAGCGGGAGAGGGACAGATACGCAGTATTTT,CSASSTSGRGTDTQYF
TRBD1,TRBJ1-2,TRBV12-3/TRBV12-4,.,TGTGCCAGCAGGGGACAGGGGCCCTATGGCTACACCTTC,CASRGQGPYGYTF
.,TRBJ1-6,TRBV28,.,TGTGCCAGCACGGAGGGGTTTGAATCCTATAATTCACCCCTCCACTTT,CASTEGFESYNSPLHF
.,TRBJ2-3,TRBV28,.,TGTGCCAGCACCCATCCCACCGGCCAGACAGATACGCAGTATTTT,CASTHPTGQTDTQYF
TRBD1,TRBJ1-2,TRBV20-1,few,TGCAGTGCTAGATCCTACAGGGGATTAGAGGGCTACACCTTC,CSARSYRGLEGYTF
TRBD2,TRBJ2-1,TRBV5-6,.,TGTGCCAGCAGCTTGGCTGCTAGCGGCAATGAGCAGTTCTTC,CASSLAASGNEQFF
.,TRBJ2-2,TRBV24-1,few,TGTGCCACCAGTGATATCCGGGACACCTACACCGGGGAGCTGTTTTTT,CATSDIRDTYTGELFF
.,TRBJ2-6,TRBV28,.,TGTGCCAGCAGTCGACCAACTGGGGCCAACGTCCTGACTTTC,CASSRPTGANVLTF
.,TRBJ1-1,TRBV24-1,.,TGTGCCACCAGTGATTCGACAGTGACTGAAGCTTTCTTT,CATSDSTVTEAFF
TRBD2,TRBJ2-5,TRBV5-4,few,TGTGCCAGCAGCATCGGACTAGCGGGAGTGAGACCTCAGGTTGGGACCCAGTACTTC,CASSIGLAGVRPQVGTQYF
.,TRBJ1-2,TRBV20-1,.,TGCAGTGCCCCAGGGTGGGACTATGGCTACACCTTC,CSAPGWDYGYTF
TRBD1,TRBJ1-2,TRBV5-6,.,TGTGCCAGCAGCTTATACGACAGGGCCTATGGCTACACCTTC,CASSLYDRAYGYTF
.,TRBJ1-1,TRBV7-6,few,TGTGCCAGCAGCGGACGGACAGTGAACACTGAAGCTTTCTTT,CASSGRTVNTEAFF
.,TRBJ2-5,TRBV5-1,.,TGCGCCAGCAGCTTGGTTCCAGGGGAAGAGACCCAGTACTTC,CASSLVPGEETQYF
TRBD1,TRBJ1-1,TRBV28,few,TGTGCCAGCAGATACAGGGGAGACACTGAAGCTTTCTTT,CASRYRGDTEAFF
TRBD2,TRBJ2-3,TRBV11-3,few,TGTGCCAGCAGCTTAGAGCGGGACTATCAGTATTTT,CASSLERDYQYF
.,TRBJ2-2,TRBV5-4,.,TGTGCCAGCAGCTTGTTGCGGGGCCGAACAGCCGGGGAGCTGTTTTTT,CASSLLRGRTAGELFF
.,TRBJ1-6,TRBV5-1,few,TGCGCCAGCAGCTTCGAGGGGAGCTCCTATAATTCACCCCTCCACTTT,CASSFEGSSYNSPLHF
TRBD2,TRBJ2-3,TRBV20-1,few,TGCAGTGCTAGAGACCCCGGAGCGGGAGAGACAGATACGCAGTATTTT,CSARDPGAGETDTQYF
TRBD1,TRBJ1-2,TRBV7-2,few,TGTGCCAGCAGCTTAGCAGGGGGCTTCTATGGCTACACCTTC,CASSLAGGFYGYTF
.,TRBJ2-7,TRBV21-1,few,TGTGCCAGCAGTCCCCCCAGGACAGGGTCCTACGAGCAGTACTTC,CASSPPRTGSYEQYF
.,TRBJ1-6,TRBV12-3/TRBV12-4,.,TGTGCCAGCAGTTTGGGGACCTTTGGTTCACCCCTCCACTTT,CASSLGTFGSPLHF
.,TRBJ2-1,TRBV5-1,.,TGCGCCAGCAGCCCTTTACGTGGGACCAATGAGCAGTTCTTC,CASSPLRGTNEQFF
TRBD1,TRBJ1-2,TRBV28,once,TGTGCCAGCAGTGACGGACAGGGCAACTATGGCTACACCTTC,CASSDGQGNYGYTF
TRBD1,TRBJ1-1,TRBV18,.,TGTGCCAGCTCACCACCCACAGGGGGGATGAACACTGAAGCTTTCTTT,CASSPPTGGMNTEAFF
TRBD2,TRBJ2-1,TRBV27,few,TGTGCCAGCAGTTTTGGGACTAGTGGACAGAATGAGCAGTTCTTC,CASSFGTSGQNEQFF
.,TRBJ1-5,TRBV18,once,TGTGCCAGCTCACCAGGGGGTGGCCAGCCCCAGCATTTT,CASSPGGGQPQHF
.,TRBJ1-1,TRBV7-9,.,TGTGCCAGCAGCTTAGGAGGGAGGGCCACTGAAGCTTTCTTT,CASSLGGRATEAFF
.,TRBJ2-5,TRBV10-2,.,TGCGCCAGCAGTGGACAGTTCCAAGAGACCCAGTACTTC,CASSGQFQETQYF
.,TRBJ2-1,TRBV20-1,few,TGCAGTGCTAGTAAACCTGGGAGCTCCTACAATGAGCAGTTCTTC,CSASKPGSSYNEQFF